This T cell receptor (beta chain) was sequenced during a study of T cell repertoires and HLA-DP antigens. Study context: Transduced HeLa cells presented HLA-DP to CD4+ T cells.

V lost 5 bases and J lost 3; bases outside the gene matches: 5. Germline CDR1 and CDR2: LNHDA and SQIVND (reference sequence). This CDR3 is built from 15 residues. Note on this clone: No antigen is known for it.

Some clones are missing from TCRdb's copy, which holds only in-frame ones; the method was immunoSEQ multiplex PCR. The sample consists of approximately 110,000 clones, around 93% of them appearing once. The source material was CD4+ T cells from PBMCs. This chain uses TRBV19 with TRBJ1-2; 11 bases fit TRBD1. This clonotype was obtained from a woman younger than 35 in good health and CMV-seronegative. Here the CDR3 reads CASSSPGQGDYGYTF. Written as DNA, the CDR3 is TGTGCCAGTAGTTCACCGGGACAGGGGGACTATGGCTACACCTTC.